The rows below give T cell receptor beta chains drawn from one sample of a study of T cells after yellow fever vaccination. TCRdb re-analysed the 5' RACE reads in MiXCR, keeping a single row per CDR3 protein. The sample records 250,000 or so distinct CDR3 sequences, approximately 3.5% being singletons. The sample was PBMCs, taken 15 days after the yellow fever booster vaccination. The receptor source for this set is a man aged 18 to 29 who received the YFV17D yellow fever vaccine. The CDR3 runs from the conserved cysteine through the conserved F or W. The D gene is left open where the match is weak.

j_call: TRBJ2-3; v_call: TRBV4-2; d_call: TRBD2; cdr3_aa: CASSQRNGLAGLSTDTQYF
j_call: TRBJ1-4; v_call: TRBV20-1; d_call: .; cdr3_aa: CSARAREAVCF
j_call: TRBJ2-2; v_call: TRBV21-1; d_call: .; cdr3_aa: CASSQLPRDTGELFF
j_call: TRBJ1-2; v_call: TRBV19; d_call: TRBD1; cdr3_aa: CASSEQGPFSSNYGYTF
j_call: TRBJ2-2; v_call: TRBV19; d_call: .; cdr3_aa: CASSTHPGELFF
j_call: TRBJ1-1; v_call: TRBV5-6; d_call: TRBD1; cdr3_aa: CASSLTTGMWAFF
j_call: TRBJ1-1; v_call: TRBV7-3; d_call: .; cdr3_aa: CASSPGGGYTEAFF
j_call: TRBJ2-3; v_call: TRBV4-1; d_call: TRBD2; cdr3_aa: CASSQAAGGRYTQYF
j_call: TRBJ2-7; v_call: TRBV7-3; d_call: TRBD1; cdr3_aa: CASSRYGTGSYEQYF
j_call: TRBJ1-6; v_call: TRBV27; d_call: TRBD1; cdr3_aa: CASKHDRVGNSPLHF
j_call: TRBJ1-1; v_call: TRBV6-5; d_call: .; cdr3_aa: CASSYSWDLNTEAFF
j_call: TRBJ2-5; v_call: TRBV9; d_call: .; cdr3_aa: CASSVEGGETQYF
j_call: TRBJ1-6; v_call: TRBV7-6; d_call: .; cdr3_aa: CASSSQGRNSPLHF